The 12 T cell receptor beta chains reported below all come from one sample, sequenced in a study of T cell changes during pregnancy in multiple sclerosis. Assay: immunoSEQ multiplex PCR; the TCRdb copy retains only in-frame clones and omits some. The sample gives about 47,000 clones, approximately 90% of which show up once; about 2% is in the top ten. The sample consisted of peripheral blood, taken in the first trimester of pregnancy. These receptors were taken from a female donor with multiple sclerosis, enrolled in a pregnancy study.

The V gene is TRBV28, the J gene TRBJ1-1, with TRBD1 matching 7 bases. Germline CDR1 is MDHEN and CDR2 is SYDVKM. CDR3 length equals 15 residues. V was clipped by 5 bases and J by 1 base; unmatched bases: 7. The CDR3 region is CASSGYRGENTEAFF. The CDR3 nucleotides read TGTGCCAGCAGTGGATACAGGGGCGAGAACACTGAAGCTTTCTTT.

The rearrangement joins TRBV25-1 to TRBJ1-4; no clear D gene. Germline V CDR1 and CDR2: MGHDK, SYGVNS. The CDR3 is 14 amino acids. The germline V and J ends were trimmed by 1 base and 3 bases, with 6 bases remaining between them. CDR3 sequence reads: CASSESGSNEKLFF. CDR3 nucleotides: TGTGCCAGCAGTGAATCAGGCTCTAATGAAAAACTGTTTTTT.

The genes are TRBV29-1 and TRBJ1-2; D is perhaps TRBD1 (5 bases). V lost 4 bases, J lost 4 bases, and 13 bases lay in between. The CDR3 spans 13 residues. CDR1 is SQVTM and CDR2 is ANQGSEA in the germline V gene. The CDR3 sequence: CSVGQGPSYGYTF. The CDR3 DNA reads TGCAGCGTTGGTCAGGGCCCGTCCTATGGCTACACCTTC.

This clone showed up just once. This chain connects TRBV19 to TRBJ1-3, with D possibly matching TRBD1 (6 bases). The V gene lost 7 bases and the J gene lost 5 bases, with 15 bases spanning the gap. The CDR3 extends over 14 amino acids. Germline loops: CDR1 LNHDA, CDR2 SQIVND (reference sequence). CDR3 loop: CASKETGSRNTIYF. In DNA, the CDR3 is TGTGCCAGTAAGGAAACAGGGTCACGAAACACCATATATTTT. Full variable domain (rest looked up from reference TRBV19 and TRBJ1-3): DGGITQSPKYLFRKEGQNVTLSCEQNLNHDAMYWYRQDPGQGLRLIYYSQIVNDFQKGDIAEGYSVSREKKESFPLTVTSAQKNPTAFYLCASKETGSRNTIYFGEGSWLTVV.

CDR3 sequence (DNA): TGTGCCACCAGCAGAAGGGGTGTTGGTGGCTACACCTTC. Protein: CATSRRGVGGYTF. The gene calls are TRBV15 and TRBJ1-2, with D possibly matching TRBD1 (5 bases). Germline loops: CDR1 LNHNV, CDR2 YYDKDF (reference sequence). The CDR3 is 13 residues long. V was cut by 2 bases and J by 7 bases, with 11 bases left in between.

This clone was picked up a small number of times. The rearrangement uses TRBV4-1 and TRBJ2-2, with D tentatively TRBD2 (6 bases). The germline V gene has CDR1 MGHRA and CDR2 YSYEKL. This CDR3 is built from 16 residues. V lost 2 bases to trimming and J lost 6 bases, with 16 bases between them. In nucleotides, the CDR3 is TGCGCCAGCAGCCAATTTGGTGCGGGGCTGTCCGGGGAGCTGTTTTTT. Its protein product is CASSQFGAGLSGELFF.

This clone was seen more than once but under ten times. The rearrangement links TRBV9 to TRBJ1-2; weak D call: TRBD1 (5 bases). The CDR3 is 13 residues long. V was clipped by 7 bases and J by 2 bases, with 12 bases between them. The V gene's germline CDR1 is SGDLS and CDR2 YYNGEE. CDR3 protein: CASRAGSNYGYTF. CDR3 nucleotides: TGTGCCAGCCGGGCAGGGTCAAACTATGGCTACACCTTC.

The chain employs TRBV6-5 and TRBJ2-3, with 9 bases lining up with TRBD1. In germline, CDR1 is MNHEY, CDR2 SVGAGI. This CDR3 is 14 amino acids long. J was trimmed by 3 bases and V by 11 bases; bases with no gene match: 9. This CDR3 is CAEKKQGATDTQYF. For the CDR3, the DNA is TGTGCCGAAAAAAAACAGGGGGCGACAGATACGCAGTATTTT.

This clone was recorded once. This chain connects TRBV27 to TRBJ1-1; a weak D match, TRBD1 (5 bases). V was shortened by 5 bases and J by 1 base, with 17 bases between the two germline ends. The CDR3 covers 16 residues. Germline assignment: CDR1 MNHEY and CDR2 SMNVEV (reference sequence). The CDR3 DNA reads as TGTGCCAGCAGTCCTCTAGGGGATTTGGGGAACACTGAAGCTTTCTTT. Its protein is CASSPLGDLGNTEAFF.

The CDR3 sequence: CASSLAPQGRNEQFF. The CDR3, as DNA: TGTGCCAGCAGCTTAGCCCCTCAGGGAAGGAATGAGCAGTTCTTC. The chain combines TRBV11-2 with TRBJ2-1, with D possibly matching TRBD1 (5 bases). In germline, CDR1 is SGHAT, CDR2 FQNNGV. V shed 1 base and J shed 7 bases, with 14 bases lying between them. This CDR3 contains 15 residues.

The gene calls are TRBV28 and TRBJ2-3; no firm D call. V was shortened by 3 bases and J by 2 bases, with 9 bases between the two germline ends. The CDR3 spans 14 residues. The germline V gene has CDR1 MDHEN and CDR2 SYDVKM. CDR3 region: CASSFGLYTDTQYF. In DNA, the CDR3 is TGTGCCAGCAGTTTTGGTCTCTACACAGATACGCAGTATTTT.

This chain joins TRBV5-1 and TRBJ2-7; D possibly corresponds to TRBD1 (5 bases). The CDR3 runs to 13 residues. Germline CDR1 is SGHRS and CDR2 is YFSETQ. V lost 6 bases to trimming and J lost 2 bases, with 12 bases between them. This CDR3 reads CASKKGPPYEQYF. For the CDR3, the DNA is TGCGCCAGCAAGAAGGGGCCCCCCTACGAGCAGTACTTC.